These 6 T cell receptor beta chains came from one sample sequenced in a study of CD8 T cells in Susac syndrome (dated by TCRdb to between 2018 and 2021). The library came from the immunoSEQ multiplex PCR assay. RNA was extracted with the RNeasy kit and 0.5 to 1 ug was reverse transcribed using random hexamers. TCRdb reanalyzed the raw reads on its own, using fastp at Q25 for trimming and MiXCR for clone calling, and kept in-frame beta chains. Each CDR3 protein gets just one entry, which takes the most common genes and DNA from the rows behind it. Present in this sample are around 200,000 distinct CDR3 sequences, roughly 94% of which were seen just once. 0.099% of the sample comes from the top ten. Sequencing was performed on CD4+ T cells from PBMCs. Source of these receptors: a human donor with Susac syndrome.

V is TRBV19 and J is TRBJ1-1, with no clear D. Trimming pared 5 bases from V and 0 bases from J, leaving 10 bases between. The CDR3 has 14 residues. Germline V lookup: CDR1 LNHDA, CDR2 SQIVND (reference sequence). The CDR3 spells CASSYFGVNTEAFF. The CDR3 nucleotides read TGTGCCAGTAGTTATTTTGGGGTGAACACTGAAGCTTTCTTT.

The chain joins TRBV2 to TRBJ1-1; unclear D gene. Germline V lookup: CDR1 SNHLY, CDR2 FYNNEI. V was trimmed by 5 bases and J by 6 bases, leaving 16 bases between them. The CDR3 runs to 14 residues. Here the CDR3 reads CASSRTTRPPEAFF. DNA of the CDR3: TGTGCCAGCAGTCGCACGACTCGACCCCCTGAAGCTTTCTTT.

The V and J genes are TRBV29-1 and TRBJ2-5, with 8 bases that match TRBD1. The CDR3 has 13 residues. The germline V gene has CDR1 SQVTM and CDR2 ANQGSEA. J lost 1 base, V lost 6 bases, and 4 bases had no gene match. The CDR3 loop reads CSVRTGPQETQYF. As DNA, the CDR3 is TGCAGCGTGAGGACAGGGCCCCAAGAGACCCAGTACTTC.

The rearrangement links TRBV3-1 to TRBJ1-2, with TRBD1 matching 8 bases. The CDR3 has 15 amino acids. Germline CDR1 reads LGHDT; CDR2 reads YNNKEL (reference sequence). V shed 0 bases and J 6 bases; nucleotides not matched to a gene: 6. The DNA for the CDR3 is TGTGCCAGCAGCCAAGATGTCAGGGGGCGAGATGGCTACACCTTC. As protein: CASSQDVRGRDGYTF.

This chain uses TRBV3-1 with TRBJ2-1; D is uncertain. Germline V CDR1 and CDR2: LGHDT, YNNKEL (reference sequence). The ends were cut back, 1 base at V and 5 bases at J, with 6 bases in the middle. The CDR3 has 13 residues. In nucleotides, the CDR3 is TGTGCCAGCAGCCAAGGCCAGGACAATGAGCAGTTCTTC. This translates into CASSQGQDNEQFF.

J is TRBJ2-5 and V is TRBV7-9; D may match TRBD1 or TRBD2 (5 bases each). Per germline, CDR1 SEHNR and CDR2 FQNEAQ (reference sequence). The CDR3 runs 14 residues. V was trimmed by 7 bases and J by 5 bases, leaving 17 bases between them. The CDR3 is CASTFGTTQETQYF. The DNA of the CDR3 is TGTGCCAGCACCTTCGGGACGACGCAGGAGACCCAGTACTTC. The variable domain in full, with the rest retrieved from reference TRBV7-9 and TRBJ2-5, is DTGVSQNPRHKITKRGQNVTFRCDPISEHNRLYWYRQTLGQGPEFLTYFQNEAQLEKSRLLSDRFSAERPKGSFSTLEIQRTEQGDSAMYLCASTFGTTQETQYFGPGTRLLVL.